This TCR beta chain is from a study of shared clonotypes between healthy human individuals. From germline, CDR1 is MDHEN and CDR2 SYDVKM. Deletions cut 3 bases from V and 2 bases from J, with 11 bases between. The CDR3 runs to 15 residues. The unsorted PBMC sample used ten immunoSEQ deep assay plates. Authors' data handling: Quality scores were absent from the junction-only immunoSEQ sequences, so filtering differed. Only in-frame clones appear in the TCRdb table, and some are missing; sequencing was by immunoSEQ multiplex PCR. The V and J calls and the clone size are those of that table, but D and trimming were determined from the DNA. The repertoire holds about 510,000 clones, with 79% as singletons.

The chain employs TRBV28 and TRBJ1-5; D not certain. The origin of this receptor is a woman aged 40 to 50 in good health. Some clones in this sample may be carry-over from other donors' samples. The sequencing sample was made of PBMCs. DNA for the CDR3: TGTGCCAGCAGTTTGAGTTGGATAGGCAATCAGCCCCAGCATTTT. This gives the protein CASSLSWIGNQPQHF.